The sequence of this TCR beta chain was determined in a study of T cell responses to AZD1222 COVID-19 vaccine. General study points: The number of AZD1222 recipients seropositive at baseline was only 5 to 7. Most donors were white British and more were female, and clonal diversity was possibly underestimated.

Repertoires were generated with immunoSEQ multiplex PCR, while TCRdb's copy carries only in-frame clones and drops some. This sample has roughly 140,000 clones, with 89% found just once. Looked up from germline, CDR1 is MDHEN and CDR2 is SYDVKM. V was clipped by 3 bases and J by 9 bases, with 15 bases between them. This CDR3 comprises 13 residues. This clone was counted once. Its matching antigen is unknown. The chain uses TRBV28 and TRBJ2-7, with D perhaps matching TRBD2 (5 bases). This sample comprised peripheral blood, obtained on day 0 of AZD1222 vaccination. This receptor was obtained from an adult in good health. Here the CDR3 DNA reads TGTGCCAGCAGTTTCGCCGACCGGGGTCGGCAGTACTTC. This translates into CASSFADRGRQYF.